One sample yielded the 23 T cell receptor beta chains listed below, sequenced in a study of OX40 agonist ivuxolimab in advanced cancers. The protocol was immunoSEQ multiplex PCR, while the TCRdb copy is restricted to in-frame clones and leaves out a portion. The sample holds approximately 46,000 clones, approximately 86% seen once. The specimen comprised CD4+ or CD8+ T cells sorted from blood, sampled in a trial of the OX40 agonist ivuxolimab. The receptors shown here come from an adult with an advanced solid tumor such as melanoma, head and neck, liver or kidney cancer.

This chain links TRBV6-5 with TRBJ2-7; the D gene is possibly TRBD2 (7 bases). The CDR3 runs 11 residues. CDR1 and CDR2 (germline): MNHEY, SVGAGI. Between the trimmed V and J ends, which lost 6 bases and 6 bases, there was a span of 9 bases. For the CDR3, the DNA is TGTGCCAGCAGCGGGGGGCTCGAGCAGTACTTC. The encoded protein is CASSGGLEQYF.

J is TRBJ2-5 and V is TRBV7-8; D remains ambiguous. The germline V gene encodes CDR1 SGHVS and CDR2 FQNEAQ. The CDR3 has 13 amino acids. V shed 4 bases and J shed 5 bases, with 11 bases lying between them. For the CDR3, the DNA is TGTGCCAGCAGCTCGGGCCTGAGGGAGACCCAGTACTTC. This gives the protein CASSSGLRETQYF.

The J gene is TRBJ2-2, the V gene TRBV5-1; TRBD2 matches at 11 bases. The J segment lost 2 bases and the V segment lost 1 base, leaving 7 bases of the junction unmatched. The CDR3 length is 18 residues. Germline V lookup: CDR1 SGHRS, CDR2 YFSETQ. Here the CDR3 reads CASSLTQGLADNTGELFF. In nucleotides, the CDR3 is TGCGCCAGCAGCTTGACCCAGGGACTAGCGGATAACACCGGGGAGCTGTTTTTT.

The chain joins TRBV5-6 to TRBJ2-1; possible D gene TRBD2, 5 bases. Looked up from germline, CDR1 is SGHDT and CDR2 is YYEEEE. The germline V and J ends were trimmed by 1 base and 1 base, with 9 bases remaining between them. The CDR3 runs to 15 residues. For the CDR3, the DNA is TGTGCCAGCAGCTTGCAGCGGAAATCCTACAATGAGCAGTTCTTC. Translation gives CASSLQRKSYNEQFF.

V usage is TRBV6-4 and J usage is TRBJ2-1; TRBD1 aligns across 9 bases. V was pared by 0 bases and J by 6 bases, with 6 bases of the junction left unmatched. The germline V gene has CDR1 MRHNA and CDR2 SNTAGT. CDR3 size: 16 residues. This CDR3 reads CASSDSSATGGNEQFF. The CDR3 DNA follows: TGTGCCAGCAGTGACTCGTCGGCGACAGGGGGCAATGAGCAGTTCTTC.

This clone was observed a few times. The CDR3 is CASSPGTRDQETQYF. As DNA, the CDR3 is TGTGCCAGCAGCCCCGGGACTAGGGACCAAGAGACCCAGTACTTC. This rearrangement joins TRBV7-9 to TRBJ2-5; 8 nucleotides align to TRBD2. The CDR3 runs to 15 residues. Germline CDR1 reads SEHNR; CDR2 reads FQNEAQ (reference sequence). Losses at the gene ends were 5 bases for V and 0 bases for J; bases not matched to a gene: 5.

V and J are TRBV27 and TRBJ2-1; TRBD2 matches at 9 bases. From germline, CDR1 is MNHEY and CDR2 SMNVEV (reference sequence). V lost 2 bases to trimming and J lost 1 base; unmatched junction nucleotides: 3. The length of the CDR3 is 16 residues. The CDR3 DNA follows: TGTGCCAGCAGTTTAACGACTAGCGGATCCTACAATGAGCAGTTCTTC. Translated, it gives CASSLTTSGSYNEQFF.

The chain has TRBV5-1 and TRBJ2-3; 10 bases line up with TRBD1. Germline V gene data show CDR1 as SGHRS and CDR2 as YFSETQ. V lost 4 bases to trimming and J lost 5 bases; unmatched junction nucleotides: 7. The CDR3 consists of 15 residues. The CDR3 protein is CASSLGQGSRDTQYF. The CDR3 DNA follows: TGCGCCAGCAGCCTGGGACAGGGGAGTAGAGATACGCAGTATTTT.

This chain joins TRBV27 and TRBJ1-1; 8 bases map to TRBD1. Germline loops: CDR1 MNHEY, CDR2 SMNVEV (reference sequence). Losses at the gene ends were 2 bases for V and 7 bases for J; bases not matched to a gene: 9. The CDR3 consists of 15 residues. CDR3 sequence reads: CASSLRSGGRNEAFF. In DNA form, the CDR3 reads TGTGCCAGCAGTTTACGGTCAGGGGGCCGGAATGAAGCTTTCTTT.

This clone was picked up a small number of times. V and J are TRBV27 and TRBJ2-7; TRBD1 matches at 7 bases. In germline, CDR1 is MNHEY, CDR2 SMNVEV (reference sequence). After removal of 5 bases from V and 2 bases from J, the junction contained 12 bases not matched to a gene. The CDR3 loop spans 16 amino acids. The CDR3 is CASSASSQGSTYEQYF. The DNA of the CDR3 is TGTGCCAGCAGTGCCTCCTCACAGGGGTCGACCTACGAGCAGTACTTC.

Of note for this clone: This same CDR3 is encoded by further DNA sequences in the sample. V gene TRBV6-6 combines with J gene TRBJ1-2, with D possibly being TRBD1 (6 bases). Germline assignment: CDR1 MNHNY and CDR2 SVGAGI (reference sequence). The CDR3 extends over 14 amino acids. Trimming shortened V by 5 bases and J by 8 bases, and 18 bases separated the two germline ends. The CDR3 loop is CASSVGLPRGGYTF. Here the CDR3 DNA reads TGTGCCAGCAGTGTGGGCCTCCCCAGGGGAGGCTACACCTTC.

This chain connects TRBV6-1 to TRBJ2-6; the D is unclear. Germline CDR1 is MNHNS and CDR2 is SASEGT. The CDR3 contains 16 residues. Trimming shortened V by 2 bases and J by 1 base, and 9 bases separated the two germline ends. CDR3 amino acids: CASSESLFSGANVLTF. The CDR3 bases are TGTGCCAGCAGTGAATCGTTATTTTCTGGGGCCAACGTCCTGACTTTC.

The rearrangement uses TRBV30 and TRBJ2-7; tentative D call: TRBD2 (6 bases). The CDR3 is made up of 14 amino acids. V was clipped by 0 bases and J by 3 bases, with 12 bases between them. The V gene's germline CDR1 is GTSNPN and CDR2 SVGIG (reference sequence). The CDR3 region has the DNA TGTGCCTGGAGTGTTCTGGAGGGCGGCTACGAGCAGTACTTC. Encoded protein: CAWSVLEGGYEQYF.

The rearrangement uses TRBV15 and TRBJ2-7; D gene ambiguous. Per the germline V gene, CDR1 is LNHNV and CDR2 is YYDKDF (reference sequence). Trimming took 5 bases from V and 7 from J, leaving 12 bases between them. This CDR3 is built from 12 residues. In DNA, the CDR3 is TGTGCCACCAGCGGTATTAAGGGTGAGCAGTACTTC. It translates to CATSGIKGEQYF.

The chain combines TRBV10-3 with TRBJ2-7; 7 bases fit TRBD2. The ends lost 3 bases at V and 4 bases at J; junction bases unmatched: 9. Germline-derived CDR1 and CDR2 are ENHRY and SYGVKD. The CDR3 loop spans 15 amino acids. CDR3: CAISEGREFDYEQYF. The CDR3 DNA is TGTGCCATCAGTGAAGGGCGGGAGTTTGATTACGAGCAGTACTTC.

The V call is TRBV6-5, the J call TRBJ1-5; D call uncertain. The germline V gene encodes CDR1 MNHEY and CDR2 SVGAGI. Trimming cost V 0 bases and J 6 bases, with 9 bases left between them. This CDR3 has 14 amino acids. The CDR3 DNA reads TGTGCCAGCAGTTACTCCGAGAGTGGTCAGCCCCAGCATTTT. It translates to CASSYSESGQPQHF.

In its sample, this clone was seen a few times. The V gene is TRBV4-1, the J gene TRBJ1-5; D is uncertain. Per the germline V gene, CDR1 is MGHRA and CDR2 is YSYEKL. This CDR3 is 13 amino acids long. Trimming took off 1 base at V and 4 bases at J, with 5 bases between the two ends. For the CDR3, the DNA is TGCGCCAGCAGCCAAGGGCCAAATCAGCCCCAGCATTTT. The encoded protein is CASSQGPNQPQHF.

This chain joins TRBV28 and TRBJ1-6; tentative D call: TRBD1 (5 bases). V lost 2 bases to trimming and J lost 6 bases, with 8 bases between them. This CDR3 comprises 14 residues. CDR1 is MDHEN and CDR2 is SYDVKM in the germline V gene. The CDR3 sequence: CASSLSQGNSPLHF. CDR3 nucleotides: TGTGCCAGCAGTTTAAGCCAGGGTAATTCACCCCTCCACTTT.

The chain is built from TRBV7-2 and TRBJ2-2, with a weak D call TRBD1 (6 bases). Germline lookup yields CDR1 SGHTA and CDR2 FQGNSA. The CDR3 totals 14 residues. Between the trimmed V and J ends, which lost 1 base and 9 bases, there was a span of 12 bases. Here the CDR3 reads CASSLGGGGRELFF. The CDR3 DNA sequence: TGTGCCAGCAGCTTAGGAGGGGGTGGGAGGGAGCTGTTTTTT.

This chain links TRBV27 with TRBJ1-1; no definite D call. CDR1 is MNHEY, CDR2 SMNVEV, per germline (reference sequence). The CDR3 is 15 residues long. Trimming pared 3 bases from V and 3 bases from J, leaving 14 bases between. The CDR3 region is CASSLGSLRDTEAFF. DNA of the CDR3: TGTGCCAGCAGTTTGGGGTCACTGAGGGACACTGAAGCTTTCTTT.

This clone has just a few counts. The CDR3 DNA reads as TGTGCCAGCCAAGGTTCGACTCCGTCGTCCTACGAGCAGTACTTC. This codes for CASQGSTPSSYEQYF. The chain couples TRBV2 to TRBJ2-7; D unresolved. Germline V gene sequence: CDR1 SNHLY, CDR2 FYNNEI. CDR3 length equals 15 residues. With 8 bases removed from V and 1 base from J, the gap between germline ends came to 18 bases.

The J gene is TRBJ2-1, the V gene TRBV6-6, with TRBD2 matching over 12 bases. Germline lookup yields CDR1 MNHNY and CDR2 SVGAGI (reference sequence). The CDR3 has 14 residues. The V segment lost 4 bases and the J segment 10 bases; nucleotides outside the gene matches: 5. CDR3 coding DNA: TGTGCCAGCAGTTCACGACTAGCGGGGGAGGAGCAGTTCTTC. Its translation: CASSSRLAGEEQFF.

The V gene is TRBV5-4, the J gene TRBJ2-2; D ambiguous. The germline gives CDR1 SGHNT, CDR2 YYREEE (reference sequence). Between the trimmed V and J ends, which lost 4 bases and 11 bases, there was a span of 9 bases. The CDR3 contains 11 residues. The CDR3: CASSQARELFF. The CDR3 DNA reads TGTGCCAGCAGCCAGGCCCGAGAGCTGTTTTTT.